This T cell receptor beta chain was documented in a study of OX40 agonist ivuxolimab in advanced cancers. With respect to the entire study: Ivuxolimab was a fully human IgG2 agonistic monoclonal antibody targeting the costimulatory receptor OX40 (CD134). Intravenous ivuxolimab was administered to patients every 2 weeks at six dose levels: 0.01, 0.1, 0.3, 1.5, 3 and 10 mg/kg. Among the roughly 50 dose-escalation patients, about 20 had hepatocellular carcinoma, roughly 15 melanoma, 9 renal cell carcinoma and 9 head and neck cancer. In the dose-escalation cohort, 82.7% of patients were male, and the mean age was approximately 55 years, with a range of roughly 20 to 80. Prior anti-PD-1, anti-PD-L1 or anti-CTLA-4 therapy was permitted, and 40% of dose-escalation patients had received checkpoint inhibitors. Partial responses occurred in three dose-escalation patients: two with cutaneous melanoma and one with hepatocellular carcinoma. Peripheral TCRbeta sequencing was intended to test whether TCR sequence diversity was altered and clonal T-cell expansion was caused by ivuxolimab. The paper reports the monotherapy dose-escalation portion (N ≈ 50 patients) of the phase I ivuxolimab trial.

V and J are truncated by 6 bases and 2 bases respectively, leaving an intervening sequence of 14 bases. The CDR1 and CDR2 encoded by the germline V gene (reference sequence) are MNHNY and SVGAGI. The CDR3 has 14 amino acids, counting the end cysteine and phenylalanine. The retained sequence is limited to the CDR3, 42 bases, with the frame set at the first base. Genomic DNA was isolated from the sorted cells so that the TCRbeta CDR3 region could be sequenced. The immunoSEQ Assay was used to sequence the TCRbeta CDR3 regions. Imported from immuneACCESS, the table was reduced by TCRdb to in-frame sequences with V and J called. These copies leave out some clones; in studies compared against another copy, an unresolved V gene accounts for under half, and the cause of the remainder is not known. The sample data list 60,000 to 85,000 clones, and around 89% of these were observed just once. The top ten clonotypes cover about 0.9% of the sample.

Study-wide conclusions, independent of this receptor: After ivuxolimab, more expanded clones were found on average in CD8+ T cells than in CD4+ T cells. Low levels of normalized T-cell clonal expansion were also seen in some nonresponding patients. In partial responders in the 0.1-3.0 mg/kg groups, normalized peripheral clonal expansion was found to be among the lowest, especially among CD8+ T cells. At doses of 0.1 to 3.0 mg/kg, clonal expansion of both CD4+ and CD8+ blood T cells was observed from baseline to week 6. Which antigens the clonally expanded peripheral T cells were specific for was not determined.

As concerns this clone: Its antigen has not been determined. It has no much larger one-base neighbor in the sample; base qualities were not kept.

Patients with autoimmune disease history or receiving systemic immunosuppression were excluded from the trial. Peripheral blood for TCR sequencing was collected from all dose cohorts at baseline, on cycle 4 day 1, and on cycle 7 day 1. The samples were drawn from a first-in-human, open-label, multicenter phase I dose-escalation trial of ivuxolimab. Adults with locally advanced or metastatic head and neck squamous cell, hepatocellular, melanoma or renal cell carcinoma were enrolled in the trial. Before TCR sequencing, CD4+ and CD8+ T cells were separately sorted from peripheral blood. The chain is assembled from TRBV6-6 and TRBJ2-7, with a tentative D gene TRBD2 over 5 matching bases. This TCR was sampled from an adult with an advanced solid tumor such as melanoma, head and neck, liver or kidney cancer. Sample: CD4+ or CD8+ T cells sorted from blood, taken in a trial of the OX40 agonist ivuxolimab. The sequenced DNA: TGTGCCAGCAGAACCGCTACGGGAACCTACGAGCAGTACTTC. This yields the protein CASRTATGTYEQYF.